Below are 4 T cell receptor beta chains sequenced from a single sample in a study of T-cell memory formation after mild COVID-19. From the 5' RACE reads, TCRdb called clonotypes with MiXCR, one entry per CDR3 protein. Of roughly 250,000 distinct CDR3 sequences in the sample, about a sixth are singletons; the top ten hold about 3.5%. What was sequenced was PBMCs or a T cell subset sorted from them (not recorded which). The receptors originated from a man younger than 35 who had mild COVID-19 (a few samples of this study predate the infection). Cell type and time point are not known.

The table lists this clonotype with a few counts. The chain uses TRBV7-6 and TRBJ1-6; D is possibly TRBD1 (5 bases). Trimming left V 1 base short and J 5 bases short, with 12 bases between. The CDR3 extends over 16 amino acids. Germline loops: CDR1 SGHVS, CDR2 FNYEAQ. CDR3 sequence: CASSLDGWGNNSPLHF. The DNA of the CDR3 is TGTGCCAGCAGCTTAGACGGTTGGGGGAATAATTCACCCCTCCACTTT.

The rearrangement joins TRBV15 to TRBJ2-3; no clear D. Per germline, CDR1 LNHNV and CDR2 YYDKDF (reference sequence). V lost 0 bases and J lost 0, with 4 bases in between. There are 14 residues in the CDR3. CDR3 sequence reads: CATSRDASTDTQYF. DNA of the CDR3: TGTGCCACCAGCAGAGACGCTAGCACAGATACGCAGTATTTT.

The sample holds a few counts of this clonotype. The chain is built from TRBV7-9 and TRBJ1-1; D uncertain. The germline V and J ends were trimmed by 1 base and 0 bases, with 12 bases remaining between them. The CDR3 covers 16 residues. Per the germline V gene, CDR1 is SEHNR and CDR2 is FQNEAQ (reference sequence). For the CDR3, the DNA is TGTGCCAGCAGCTTAGGACTATCGCGGCTGAACACTGAAGCTTTCTTT. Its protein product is CASSLGLSRLNTEAFF.

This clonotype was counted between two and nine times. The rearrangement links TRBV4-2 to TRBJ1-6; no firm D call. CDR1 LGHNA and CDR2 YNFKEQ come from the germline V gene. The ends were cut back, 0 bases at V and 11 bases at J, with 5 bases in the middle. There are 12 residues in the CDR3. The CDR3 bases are TGTGCCAGCAGCCAAGATTTTGCACCCCTCCACTTT. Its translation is CASSQDFAPLHF.